This is a list of T cell receptor beta chains from one sample in a study. TCRdb re-called the RT-PCR reads with MiXCR, one entry per CDR3 protein. The table includes about 680,000 distinct CDR3 sequences, approximately 15% detected once. Material: memory CD4+ T cells from blood. The source is a female donor in good health, serving as a healthy control. Both conserved end residues are part of each CDR3. The order of the fields is D gene, V gene, clone size, J gene, CDR3 DNA, CDR3 protein. The D gene is left open where the match is weak. Not every row has a clone size; where given, it reads once, few, many or a size class.

-	TRBV9	-	TRBJ2-3	TGTGCCAGCAGCCGATTAAGACGGTGGACGTTGGATACGCAGTATTTT	CASSRLRRWTLDTQYF
TRBD2	TRBV6-2/TRBV6-3	-	TRBJ2-2	TGTGCCAGCAGTCACTCGGGACTAGCGGGCACCGGGGAGCTGTTTTTT	CASSHSGLAGTGELFF
TRBD2	TRBV5-1	few	TRBJ2-1	TGCGCCAGCAGCCCCCGGACTAGCGGGATGGCCATGTTCTTC	CASSPRTSGMAMFF
TRBD1	TRBV5-1	few	TRBJ1-2	TGCGCCAGCTTAGACAGGGCCGGTGGCTACACCTTC	CASLDRAGGYTF
-	TRBV15	few	TRBJ2-5	TGTGCCACCAGCAGAGCTACAGCGGGGACCCAGTACTTC	CATSRATAGTQYF
TRBD1	TRBV12-3/TRBV12-4	-	TRBJ1-1	TGTGCCAGCAGTATACGAGCGGGGACAGGGTACACTGAAGCTTTCTTT	CASSIRAGTGYTEAFF
TRBD2	TRBV20-1	few	TRBJ2-1	TGCAGTGCTAGGGGCGGAATAGCGGGAGATGGAAATGAGCAGTTCTTC	CSARGGIAGDGNEQFF
-	TRBV5-1	many	TRBJ2-3	TGCGCCAGCAGCTTCACAGTTCAATCGGATACGCAGTATTTT	CASSFTVQSDTQYF
TRBD1	TRBV12-3/TRBV12-4	many	TRBJ1-1	TGTGCCAGCAGTCCCTCCCGACAGGGCACTGAAGCTTTCTTT	CASSPSRQGTEAFF
-	TRBV7-2	-	TRBJ2-1	TGTGCCAGCAGCCCGACCAATGAGCAGTTCTTC	CASSPTNEQFF
-	TRBV7-8	few	TRBJ2-6	TGTGCCAGCAGTTCAAACGCAGGGACCGGGGCCAACGTCCTGACTTTC	CASSSNAGTGANVLTF
TRBD1	TRBV20-1	once	TRBJ1-1	TGCAGTGCGCGAACGACAGGGGCGGGCATTGAAGCTTTCTTT	CSARTTGAGIEAFF
-	TRBV19	-	TRBJ2-1	TGTGCCAGTAGTCTACTAGCTAACAATGAGCAGTTCTTC	CASSLLANNEQFF
TRBD1	TRBV4-3	many	TRBJ2-2	TGCGCCAGCAGCCAAGGTTTTGTGGACAGGGGATACCCCGGGGAGCTGTTTTTT	CASSQGFVDRGYPGELFF
-	TRBV27	few	TRBJ1-2	TGTGCCAGCAGTTCACAGGACGGATCACCCTATGGCTACACCTTC	CASSSQDGSPYGYTF
-	TRBV30	few	TRBJ1-5	TGTGCCTGGAGGAAACAGCTAAATCAGCCCCAGCATTTT	CAWRKQLNQPQHF
-	TRBV11-2	-	TRBJ1-1	TGTGCCAGCAGCTTAGATTGGGGTTATGGCACTGAAGCTTTCTTT	CASSLDWGYGTEAFF
-	TRBV6-2/TRBV6-3	few	TRBJ1-6	TGTGCCAGCAGTTATCACGGCCCAGGGACCCTCCACTTT	CASSYHGPGTLHF
TRBD1	TRBV20-1	many	TRBJ1-5	TGCAGTTCCTGGGGAGGGGGCGTCAATCAGCCCCAGCATTTT	CSSWGGGVNQPQHF
-	TRBV19	-	TRBJ1-1	TGTGCCAGTAGTGCGACACCTAGCACTGAAGCTTTCTTT	CASSATPSTEAFF
-	TRBV12-5	-	TRBJ2-7	TGTGCTAGTGGTTTAGGTGCCCGGGGTGACGAGCAGTACTTC	CASGLGARGDEQYF
-	TRBV5-6	-	TRBJ2-4	TGTGCCAGCAGCTTAGCATTTAGGGAAAACATTCAGTACTTC	CASSLAFRENIQYF
-	TRBV4-3	few	TRBJ2-1	TGCGCCAGCAGCCAAGATCTCTGGGACAATGAGCAGTTCTTC	CASSQDLWDNEQFF
TRBD1	TRBV6-5	few	TRBJ2-7	TGTGCCAGCAGTCCCACCCTCGGGACAGGCTCCTACGAGCAGTACTTC	CASSPTLGTGSYEQYF
-	TRBV6-6	many	TRBJ2-2	TGTGCCAGCAGTTACTTGGGGGCTAGCCTGGCCGGGGAGCTGTTTTTT	CASSYLGASLAGELFF
-	TRBV4-3	-	TRBJ1-1	TGCGCCAGCAGCCAAGATAGGACGAGCACTGAAGCTTTCTTT	CASSQDRTSTEAFF
TRBD2	TRBV4-2	few	TRBJ2-1	TGTGCCAGCAGCCAAGAATTGTCACTAGCGGGAGCTGATGAGCAGTTCTTC	CASSQELSLAGADEQFF
-	TRBV4-2	once	TRBJ1-1	TGTGCCAGCAGCCTTTATTCAAGTAGTGGAACTGAAGCTTTCTTT	CASSLYSSSGTEAFF
-	TRBV5-5	-	TRBJ2-2	TGTGCCAGCAGCCCAGGGCACACCGGGGAGCTGTTTTTT	CASSPGHTGELFF
-	TRBV20-1	-	TRBJ1-1	TGCAGTGCTACCGGGCCGCCGAACACTGAAGCTTTCTTT	CSATGPPNTEAFF
-	TRBV5-1	-	TRBJ1-1	TGCGCCAGCATATTAATGCCGGCGGACACTGAAGCTTTCTTT	CASILMPADTEAFF
TRBD1	TRBV28	-	TRBJ1-5	TGTGCCAGCAGTCTGGACAGGGGGTTTCAGCCCCAGCATTTT	CASSLDRGFQPQHF
-	TRBV24-1	few	TRBJ2-3	TGTGCCACCAGTGACCAAGACACAGATACGCAGTATTTT	CATSDQDTDTQYF
TRBD2	TRBV10-3	many	TRBJ2-3	TGTGCCATCAGTGATGAGCGGGAGTACGCAGATACGCAGTATTTT	CAISDEREYADTQYF
-	TRBV4-1	few	TRBJ1-2	TGCGCCAGCAGCCCCCTCGGGGTCGGAGGCTACACCTTC	CASSPLGVGGYTF
-	TRBV6-2/TRBV6-3	few	TRBJ2-6	TGTGCCAGCACCCCAGGGAGGGGGAAGGACTCTGGGGCCAACGTCCTGACTTTC	CASTPGRGKDSGANVLTF
TRBD2	TRBV29-1	many	TRBJ2-1	TGCAGCGTTGAGAGCGGGAGGCCTGTCAATGAGCAGTTCTTC	CSVESGRPVNEQFF
TRBD1	TRBV20-1	-	TRBJ2-4	TGCAGTGCCCCCCGACAGGGGGGGAGACCCAAAAACATTCAGTACTTC	CSAPRQGGRPKNIQYF
TRBD1	TRBV5-1	few	TRBJ1-4	TGCGCCAGCAGCTTGGGACAGGGCGGAACTAATGAAAAACTGTTTTTT	CASSLGQGGTNEKLFF
-	TRBV18	-	TRBJ1-5	TGTGCCAGCTCACCAAGTAGCGATGGGCCCCAGCATTTT	CASSPSSDGPQHF
TRBD1	TRBV6-1	few	TRBJ2-1	TGTGCCAGCATTCTGTCACGACAGGGGGGTTACAATGAGCAGTTCTTC	CASILSRQGGYNEQFF
TRBD1	TRBV12-5	-	TRBJ1-1	TGTGCTAGTGGTTTGTCCACAGGGGTAACTGAAGCTTTCTTT	CASGLSTGVTEAFF
-	TRBV27	-	TRBJ2-5	TGTGCCAGCAGTTTGGGCAGGGGGGGAACAGAGACCCAGTACTTC	CASSLGRGGTETQYF
-	TRBV20-1	few	TRBJ2-7	TGCAGTGCCAACGGACCGAACTACCTATTTTACGAGCAGTACTTC	CSANGPNYLFYEQYF